The 22 T cell receptor beta chains in this list originate from one sample, sequenced in a study of OX40 agonist ivuxolimab in advanced cancers. Assay: immunoSEQ multiplex PCR; the TCRdb copy retains only in-frame clones and omits some. The repertoire holds approximately 40,000 clones, with around three quarters as singletons. Sample: CD4+ or CD8+ T cells sorted from blood, taken in a trial of the OX40 agonist ivuxolimab. These receptors were taken from an adult with an advanced solid tumor such as melanoma, head and neck, liver or kidney cancer.

The rearrangement links TRBV7-8 to TRBJ1-1; no definite D call. V was clipped by 4 bases and J by 1 base, with 16 bases between them. There are 16 residues in the CDR3. CDR1 is SGHVS, CDR2 FQNEAQ, per germline. CDR3 sequence (DNA): TGTGCCAGCAGCTCTAAGGCCGTAGGACCGAACACTGAAGCTTTCTTT. It yields the protein CASSSKAVGPNTEAFF.

The V call is TRBV5-1, the J call TRBJ2-3; 15 positions agree with TRBD2. Per germline, CDR1 SGHRS and CDR2 YFSETQ. V lost 1 base, J lost 2 bases, and 5 bases stayed unmatched. The CDR3 contains 18 residues. CDR3 sequence reads: CASSLRTSGGDATDTQYF. The CDR3 region has the DNA TGCGCCAGCAGCTTGAGGACTAGCGGGGGGGATGCCACAGATACGCAGTATTTT.

This rearrangement joins TRBV18 to TRBJ2-5; 10 bases are shared with TRBD2. V dropped 3 bases and J dropped 1; count of bases not matched to a gene: 8. Germline-derived CDR1 and CDR2 are KGHSH and LQKENI. CDR3 size: 17 residues. The CDR3 is CASSPITLAGSQETQYF. For the CDR3, the DNA is TGTGCCAGCTCACCTATAACACTAGCGGGGAGCCAAGAGACCCAGTACTTC. Together with reference TRBV18 and TRBJ2-5, the CDR3 gives the full variable domain: NAGVMQNPRHLVRRRGQEARLRCSPMKGHSHVYWYRQLPEEGLKFMVYLQKENIIDESGMPKERFSAEFPKEGPSILRIQQVVRGDSAAYFCASSPITLAGSQETQYFGPGTRLLVL.

The chain is built from TRBV7-2 and TRBJ1-2; a possible D gene is TRBD1 (6 bases). The CDR3 loop spans 13 amino acids. Germline V gene lookup returns CDR1 SGHTA and CDR2 FQGNSA. The germline V and J ends were trimmed by 5 bases and 4 bases, with 11 bases remaining between them. CDR3 sequence: CASSPDSLYGYTF. DNA for the CDR3: TGTGCCAGCAGCCCGGACAGCCTCTATGGCTACACCTTC.

The V gene is TRBV4-3, the J gene TRBJ1-4; D remains unclear. CDR1 LGHNA and CDR2 YSLEER come from the germline V gene. This CDR3 spans 15 amino acids. Between the trimmed V and J ends, which lost 0 bases and 7 bases, there was a span of 12 bases. DNA of the CDR3: TGCGCCAGCAGCCAAGATGGGCTGGCAGGTGAAAAACTGTTTTTT. Its translation is CASSQDGLAGEKLFF.

The chain links TRBV15 to TRBJ1-2; D may be TRBD1 (6 bases). CDR3 length: 15 residues. Germline CDR1 and CDR2: LNHNV and YYDKDF (reference sequence). V lost 0 bases to trimming and J lost 4 bases, with 12 bases between them. The CDR3 protein is CATSRDKGEGYGYTF. Written as DNA, the CDR3 is TGTGCCACCAGCAGAGATAAGGGGGAAGGCTATGGCTACACCTTC.

This sequence joins TRBV11-2 and TRBJ2-2; unclear D gene. The CDR3 loop spans 14 amino acids. V lost 2 bases and J lost 2, with 6 bases in between. In germline, CDR1 is SGHAT, CDR2 FQNNGV. The chain's CDR3 is CASSLLRNTGELFF. CDR3 nucleotide sequence: TGTGCCAGCAGCTTACTCAGAAACACCGGGGAGCTGTTTTTT.

This clone was recorded only once. This chain connects TRBV7-3 to TRBJ2-1; possibly TRBD1 for D (6 bases). V lost 1 base, J lost 2 bases, and 9 bases lay in between. The CDR3 consists of 15 residues. Germline V gene data show CDR1 as SGHTA and CDR2 as FQGTGA. The CDR3 protein is CASSLSEGAYNEQFF. CDR3 coding DNA: TGTGCCAGCAGCTTAAGTGAGGGGGCCTACAATGAGCAGTTCTTC.

The chain joins TRBV18 to TRBJ1-2; weak D call: TRBD1 (6 bases). Germline values: CDR1 KGHSH, CDR2 LQKENI. The CDR3 runs 14 residues. Trimming shortened V by 3 bases and J by 4 bases, and 12 bases separated the two germline ends. CDR3 nucleotide sequence: TGTGCCAGCTCACCTTACAGGGAAAGCTATGGCTACACCTTC. It specifies CASSPYRESYGYTF.

This chain uses TRBV10-3 with TRBJ1-3; the D is unclear. Germline CDR1 and CDR2: ENHRY and SYGVKD. The V and J ends lost 3 bases and 2 bases respectively, with 5 bases between them. The CDR3 consists of 13 residues. Written as DNA, the CDR3 is TGTGCCATCAGTGACTCTCCTGGAAACACCATATATTTT. It is translated as CAISDSPGNTIYF.

The chain is built from TRBV19 and TRBJ2-3; 9 positions agree with TRBD1. The CDR3 spans 15 residues. Trimming cost V 6 bases and J 5 bases; bases outside gene matches: 9. Germline CDR1 reads LNHDA; CDR2 reads SQIVND (reference sequence). DNA for the CDR3: TGTGCCAGTAGCATAACCGGACAGGGGCGAGATACGCAGTATTTT. Amino acids: CASSITGQGRDTQYF.

This rearrangement joins TRBV6-6 to TRBJ2-5; D is perhaps TRBD1 or TRBD2 (5 bases each). Between the trimmed V and J ends, which lost 5 bases and 7 bases, there was a span of 11 bases. From germline, CDR1 is MNHNY and CDR2 SVGAGI (reference sequence). This CDR3 spans 12 amino acids. In nucleotides, the CDR3 is TGTGCCAGCAGTCCCGGGACCCGGACCCAGTACTTC. Encoded protein: CASSPGTRTQYF.

On this clone itself: The conserved final phenylalanine or tryptophan is absent from the CDR3, which likely points to a read error. The rearrangement uses TRBV30 and TRBJ1-2; no clear D gene. CDR3 length: 12 amino acids. CDR1 and CDR2 (germline): GTSNPN, SVGIG (reference sequence). The CDR3 nucleotides are TGTGCCTGGAGACAGACTAACCATGGCTACACCTCC. Translating gives CAWRQTNHGYTS.

V is TRBV7-2 and J is TRBJ1-5; D uncertain. Germline lookup yields CDR1 SGHTA and CDR2 FQGNSA. This CDR3 contains 13 residues. With 5 bases removed from V and 7 bases from J, the gap between germline ends came to 12 bases. The CDR3 spells CASSGSYGQPQHF. CDR3 DNA: TGTGCCAGCAGCGGAAGCTACGGACAGCCCCAGCATTTT.

The J gene is TRBJ2-1, the V gene TRBV5-1, with TRBD2 matching over 10 bases. CDR1 and CDR2 (germline): SGHRS, YFSETQ. The trim removed 2 bases at V and 7 bases at J, leaving 6 bases unmatched. The CDR3 covers 15 residues. CDR3 residues: CASSFSLAGVNEQFF. CDR3 sequence (DNA): TGCGCCAGCAGCTTCAGTCTAGCGGGAGTTAATGAGCAGTTCTTC.

The J gene is TRBJ2-7, the V gene TRBV7-2; D is uncertain. CDR1 and CDR2 (germline): SGHTA, FQGNSA. The CDR3 is 12 residues long. V gave up 1 base and J gave up 5 bases, with 6 bases separating them. The CDR3: CASSLVPHEQYF. DNA of the CDR3: TGTGCCAGCAGCTTAGTTCCCCACGAGCAGTACTTC.

This sequence joins TRBV19 and TRBJ2-7, with D perhaps assigned TRBD1 or TRBD2 (5 bases each). CDR1 is LNHDA and CDR2 is SQIVND in the germline V gene (reference sequence). The CDR3 is made up of 12 amino acids. With 8 bases removed from V and 5 bases from J, the gap between germline ends came to 13 bases. The CDR3: CASGDALNEQYF. As DNA, the CDR3 is TGTGCCAGTGGGGACGCCCTTAACGAGCAGTACTTC.

The chain has TRBV14 and TRBJ2-3, with 8 bases matching TRBD2. V shed 5 bases and J 5 bases; nucleotides not matched to a gene: 3. CDR1 SGHDN and CDR2 FVKESK come from the germline V gene. There are 13 residues in the CDR3. This chain's CDR3 is CASSAGTRDTQYF. DNA for the CDR3: TGTGCCAGCAGCGCCGGGACTAGAGATACGCAGTATTTT.

V is TRBV19 and J is TRBJ2-3; D perhaps matches TRBD2 (5 bases). The CDR3 contains 15 residues. The V end was cut by 7 bases, the J end by 0 bases, with 14 bases between. Germline V gene data show CDR1 as LNHDA and CDR2 as SQIVND (reference sequence). CDR3 sequence: CASTPSLLSTDTQYF. CDR3 bases: TGTGCCAGTACCCCTAGCTTATTGAGCACAGATACGCAGTATTTT.

The chain is built from TRBV2 and TRBJ1-3; 12 bases agree with TRBD1. The germline gives CDR1 SNHLY, CDR2 FYNNEI. Trimming at V came to 9 bases and at J to 4 bases, leaving 16 bases not matched to a gene. The CDR3 length is 18 residues. The CDR3 spells CASLEGQGAILSGNTIYF. The CDR3 DNA follows: TGTGCCAGTTTAGAGGGACAGGGGGCTATATTGTCCGGAAACACCATATATTTT.

V is TRBV2 and J is TRBJ2-3, with unresolved D. The germline V and J ends were trimmed by 2 bases and 0 bases, with 6 bases remaining between them. Germline V gene sequence: CDR1 SNHLY, CDR2 FYNNEI. The CDR3 has 14 amino acids. DNA for the CDR3: TGTGCCAGCAGTGAATTGGTCAGCACAGATACGCAGTATTTT. Translation: CASSELVSTDTQYF.

This clone is a singleton in its sample. This rearrangement joins TRBV19 to TRBJ1-1, with D possibly TRBD1 on 6 matching bases. The length of the CDR3 is 16 residues. Germline CDR1 is LNHDA and CDR2 is SQIVND (reference sequence). Trimming took 6 bases from V and 1 from J, leaving 18 bases between them. The CDR3 here is CASSPPGVRGNTEAFF. DNA for the CDR3: TGTGCCAGTAGCCCCCCAGGGGTAAGGGGGAACACTGAAGCTTTCTTT.